A selection of T cell receptor beta chains follows, all from one sample in a study of hypomethylating agent response in myelodysplastic syndrome. Only in-frame clones appear in the TCRdb table, and some are missing; sequencing was by immunoSEQ multiplex PCR. The sample contains about 4,500 clones, roughly 80% of which appear only once. Specimen: bone marrow, collected before or after starting hypomethylating agent treatment for myelodysplastic syndrome (not recorded which). The origin of the receptors is a human donor with myelodysplastic syndrome. CDR3s include the opening cysteine and the closing phenylalanine or tryptophan. A D gene is named only where the DNA matches it firmly. Clone size is given for some rows only: seen once, a few or many times, or a class if the clone is expanded.

17	few	TRBD2	TRBV15	TRBJ2-3	CATSTTGGGPFLYTQYF	TGTGCCACCAGCACTACGGGCGGGGGGCCCTTCCTCTATACGCAGTATTTT
13	NA	NA	TRBV7-2	TRBJ2-2	CASSLVTAGELFF	TGTGCCAGCAGCTTAGTGACTGCCGGGGAGCTGTTTTTT
17	NA	NA	TRBV7-2	TRBJ2-1	CASSLTSGTGWGNEQFF	TGTGCCAGCAGCTTAACTAGCGGGACAGGGTGGGGCAATGAGCAGTTCTTC
12	NA	NA	TRBV6-5	TRBJ2-1	CASRLGNNEQFF	TGTGCCAGCAGACTAGGAAACAATGAGCAGTTCTTC
14	few	NA	TRBV19	TRBJ1-5	CATGGQSFNQPQHF	TGTGCCACGGGAGGACAGAGCTTCAATCAGCCCCAGCATTTT
14	NA	NA	TRBV5-5	TRBJ1-6	CASSPGTGNSPLHF	TGTGCCAGCAGCCCCGGAACAGGGAATTCACCCCTCCACTTT
13	NA	NA	TRBV7-3	TRBJ2-5	CASSLGPQETQYF	TGTGCCAGCAGTCTTGGTCCGCAAGAGACCCAGTACTTC
15	NA	NA	TRBV7-2	TRBJ2-1	CASSLAGTSNNEQFF	TGTGCCAGCAGCTTAGCGGGGACCAGTAACAATGAGCAGTTCTTC
16	NA	TRBD2	TRBV19	TRBJ2-1	CASSILAGRSYNEQFF	TGTGCCAGTAGTATCCTAGCGGGTCGATCCTACAATGAGCAGTTCTTC
13	few	NA	TRBV19	TRBJ1-1	CASSIGRNTEAFF	TGTGCCAGTAGTATAGGACGAAACACTGAAGCTTTCTTT